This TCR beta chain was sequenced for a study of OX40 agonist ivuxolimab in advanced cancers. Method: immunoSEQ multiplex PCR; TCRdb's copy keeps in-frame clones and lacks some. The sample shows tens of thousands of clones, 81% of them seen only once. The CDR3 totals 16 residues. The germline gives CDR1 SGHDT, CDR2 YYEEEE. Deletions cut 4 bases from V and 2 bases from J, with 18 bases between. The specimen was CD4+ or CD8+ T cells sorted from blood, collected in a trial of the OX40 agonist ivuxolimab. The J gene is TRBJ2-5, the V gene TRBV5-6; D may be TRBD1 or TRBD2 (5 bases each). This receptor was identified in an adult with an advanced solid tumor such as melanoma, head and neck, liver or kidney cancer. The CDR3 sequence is CASSVKVMGVQETQYF. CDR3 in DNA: TGTGCCAGCAGCGTAAAGGTGATGGGGGTACAAGAGACCCAGTACTTC.